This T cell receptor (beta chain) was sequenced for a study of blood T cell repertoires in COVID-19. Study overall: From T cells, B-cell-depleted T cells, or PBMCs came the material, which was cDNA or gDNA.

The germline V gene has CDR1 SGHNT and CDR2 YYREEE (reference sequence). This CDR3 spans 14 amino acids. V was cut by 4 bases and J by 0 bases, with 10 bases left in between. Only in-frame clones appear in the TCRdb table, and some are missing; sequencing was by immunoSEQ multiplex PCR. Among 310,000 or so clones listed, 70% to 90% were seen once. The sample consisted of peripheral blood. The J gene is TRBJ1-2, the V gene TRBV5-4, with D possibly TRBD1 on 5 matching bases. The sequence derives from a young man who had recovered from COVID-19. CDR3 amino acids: CASSPGGANYGYTF. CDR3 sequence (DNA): TGTGCCAGCAGCCCGGGGGGGGCTAACTATGGCTACACCTTC.